One and the same sample provided the 11 T cell receptor beta chains below, sequenced in a study of T-cell memory formation after mild COVID-19. TCRdb reprocessed the 5' RACE reads with MiXCR, giving one entry per CDR3 protein. This sample has around 220,000 distinct CDR3 sequences; 16% occur once, and the top ten carry approximately 3.5%. The sequenced material came from PBMCs or a T cell subset sorted from them (not recorded which). All receptors come from a man aged 18-30 years who had mild COVID-19 (a few samples of this study predate the infection). Cell type and time point are not known.

This clonotype has a count of ten or more. CDR3 coding DNA: TGTGCCAGCAGCTTGGCTACCGTCCTAGATATGGGACAGGGGAGAAACATTCAGTACTTC. It codes for CASSLATVLDMGQGRNIQYF. V is TRBV7-2 and J is TRBJ2-4; 10 bases are a match to TRBD1. J lost 6 bases, V lost 3 bases, and 20 bases had no gene match. CDR3 size: 20 residues. The V gene's germline CDR1 is SGHTA and CDR2 FQGNSA.

This clonotype has more than one count but fewer than ten. This rearrangement joins TRBV11-2 to TRBJ2-1, with 8 nucleotides matching TRBD2. The V gene end was trimmed by 7 bases and the J gene end by 10 bases; junction bases not matched to a gene: 18. This CDR3 spans 16 amino acids. Germline-derived CDR1 and CDR2 are SGHAT and FQNNGV. The CDR3 DNA reads as TGTGCCAGCACTCCTCTAGGTGCGGGGGGCCCAAGGGAGCAGTTCTTC. This gives the protein CASTPLGAGGPREQFF.

The chain combines TRBV6-5 with TRBJ1-2; perhaps TRBD1 as D (6 bases). This CDR3 has 13 amino acids. Germline V CDR1 and CDR2: MNHEY, SVGAGI. The germline V and J ends were trimmed by 6 bases and 2 bases, with 10 bases remaining between them. CDR3 in amino acids: CASRNTGNYGYTF. The CDR3 DNA sequence: TGTGCCAGCAGAAATACAGGGAACTATGGCTACACCTTC.

The V call is TRBV5-1, the J call TRBJ2-7; tentative D call: TRBD2 (6 bases). V was trimmed by 4 bases and J by 3 bases, leaving 14 bases between them. Germline V CDR1 and CDR2: SGHRS, YFSETQ. The CDR3 spans 14 residues. The CDR3 spells CASSPVQGGYEQYV. The CDR3 DNA is TGCGCCAGCAGCCCAGTCCAGGGAGGCTACGAGCAGTACGTC.

CDR3 residues: CASSSDGQSGNTIYF. As DNA, the CDR3 is TGCGCCAGCAGCTCTGACGGACAATCTGGAAACACCATATATTTT. The rearrangement uses TRBV5-1 and TRBJ1-3, with D perhaps matching TRBD1 (5 bases). V was clipped by 3 bases and J by 1 base, with 11 bases between them. Germline CDR1 reads SGHRS; CDR2 reads YFSETQ. CDR3 size: 15 residues. Complete variable domain (other parts from reference TRBV5-1 and TRBJ1-3): KAGVTQTPRYLIKTRGQQVTLSCSPISGHRSVSWYQQTPGQGLQFLFEYFSETQRNKGNFPGRFSGRQFSNSRSEMNVSTLELGDSALYLCASSSDGQSGNTIYFGEGSWLTVV.

This clonotype occurred many times. The rearrangement joins TRBV7-2 to TRBJ1-1, with a possible D match to TRBD1 (6 bases). V was trimmed by 5 bases and J by 6 bases, leaving 19 bases between them. The CDR3 has 15 residues. Germline V CDR1 and CDR2: SGHTA, FQGNSA. CDR3: CASSQRGGRRAEAFF. In DNA, the CDR3 is TGTGCCAGCAGCCAAAGAGGGGGGCGAAGGGCTGAAGCTTTCTTT.

This rearrangement joins TRBV2 to TRBJ2-2; a possible D gene is TRBD1 (5 bases). Trimming pared 8 bases from V and 6 bases from J, leaving 13 bases between. The germline CDR1 and CDR2 sequences are SNHLY and FYNNEI. This CDR3 has 13 residues. CDR3 in amino acids: CASAKQAAGELFF. As DNA, the CDR3 is TGTGCCAGCGCTAAACAGGCGGCCGGGGAGCTGTTTTTT.

This chain connects TRBV7-9 to TRBJ1-4; the D gene is possibly TRBD1 (5 bases). The V and J ends lost 5 bases and 14 bases respectively, with 24 bases between them. Germline V gene sequence: CDR1 SEHNR, CDR2 FQNEAQ (reference sequence). The CDR3 extends over 15 amino acids. CDR3 sequence reads: CASSPPMVEGTVLFF. In DNA, the CDR3 is TGTGCCAGCAGCCCCCCGATGGTTGAGGGGACCGTCCTGTTTTTT.

This clonotype was seen many times. This chain links TRBV5-6 with TRBJ2-7; D may be TRBD2 (5 bases). The CDR3 length is 13 residues. V gave up 4 bases and J gave up 4 bases, with 12 bases separating them. The germline CDR1 and CDR2 sequences are SGHDT and YYEEEE. In DNA, the CDR3 is TGTGCCAGCAGCCCGAGGAGGTCGTACGAGCAGTACTTC. It codes for CASSPRRSYEQYF.

This clonotype was seen a handful of times. V and J are TRBV7-2 and TRBJ2-7; D remains unclear. Trimming pared 4 bases from V and 5 bases from J, leaving 12 bases between. CDR3 size: 13 residues. CDR1 and CDR2 (germline): SGHTA, FQGNSA. The CDR3 DNA is TGTGCCAGCAGCTGGCGCCTCCTTGACGAGCAGTACGTC. This sequence encodes CASSWRLLDEQYV.

This clonotype was observed a handful of times. The chain combines TRBV6-5 with TRBJ2-2, with 10 bases fitting TRBD2. Germline trimming cut 6 bases from V and 1 base from J; bases unmatched to any gene: 5. The CDR3 is 16 residues long. The germline gives CDR1 MNHEY, CDR2 SVGAGI. CDR3 residues: CASSKLAGVNTGELFF. CDR3 coding DNA: TGTGCCAGCAGCAAGCTAGCGGGGGTGAACACCGGGGAGCTGTTTTTT.